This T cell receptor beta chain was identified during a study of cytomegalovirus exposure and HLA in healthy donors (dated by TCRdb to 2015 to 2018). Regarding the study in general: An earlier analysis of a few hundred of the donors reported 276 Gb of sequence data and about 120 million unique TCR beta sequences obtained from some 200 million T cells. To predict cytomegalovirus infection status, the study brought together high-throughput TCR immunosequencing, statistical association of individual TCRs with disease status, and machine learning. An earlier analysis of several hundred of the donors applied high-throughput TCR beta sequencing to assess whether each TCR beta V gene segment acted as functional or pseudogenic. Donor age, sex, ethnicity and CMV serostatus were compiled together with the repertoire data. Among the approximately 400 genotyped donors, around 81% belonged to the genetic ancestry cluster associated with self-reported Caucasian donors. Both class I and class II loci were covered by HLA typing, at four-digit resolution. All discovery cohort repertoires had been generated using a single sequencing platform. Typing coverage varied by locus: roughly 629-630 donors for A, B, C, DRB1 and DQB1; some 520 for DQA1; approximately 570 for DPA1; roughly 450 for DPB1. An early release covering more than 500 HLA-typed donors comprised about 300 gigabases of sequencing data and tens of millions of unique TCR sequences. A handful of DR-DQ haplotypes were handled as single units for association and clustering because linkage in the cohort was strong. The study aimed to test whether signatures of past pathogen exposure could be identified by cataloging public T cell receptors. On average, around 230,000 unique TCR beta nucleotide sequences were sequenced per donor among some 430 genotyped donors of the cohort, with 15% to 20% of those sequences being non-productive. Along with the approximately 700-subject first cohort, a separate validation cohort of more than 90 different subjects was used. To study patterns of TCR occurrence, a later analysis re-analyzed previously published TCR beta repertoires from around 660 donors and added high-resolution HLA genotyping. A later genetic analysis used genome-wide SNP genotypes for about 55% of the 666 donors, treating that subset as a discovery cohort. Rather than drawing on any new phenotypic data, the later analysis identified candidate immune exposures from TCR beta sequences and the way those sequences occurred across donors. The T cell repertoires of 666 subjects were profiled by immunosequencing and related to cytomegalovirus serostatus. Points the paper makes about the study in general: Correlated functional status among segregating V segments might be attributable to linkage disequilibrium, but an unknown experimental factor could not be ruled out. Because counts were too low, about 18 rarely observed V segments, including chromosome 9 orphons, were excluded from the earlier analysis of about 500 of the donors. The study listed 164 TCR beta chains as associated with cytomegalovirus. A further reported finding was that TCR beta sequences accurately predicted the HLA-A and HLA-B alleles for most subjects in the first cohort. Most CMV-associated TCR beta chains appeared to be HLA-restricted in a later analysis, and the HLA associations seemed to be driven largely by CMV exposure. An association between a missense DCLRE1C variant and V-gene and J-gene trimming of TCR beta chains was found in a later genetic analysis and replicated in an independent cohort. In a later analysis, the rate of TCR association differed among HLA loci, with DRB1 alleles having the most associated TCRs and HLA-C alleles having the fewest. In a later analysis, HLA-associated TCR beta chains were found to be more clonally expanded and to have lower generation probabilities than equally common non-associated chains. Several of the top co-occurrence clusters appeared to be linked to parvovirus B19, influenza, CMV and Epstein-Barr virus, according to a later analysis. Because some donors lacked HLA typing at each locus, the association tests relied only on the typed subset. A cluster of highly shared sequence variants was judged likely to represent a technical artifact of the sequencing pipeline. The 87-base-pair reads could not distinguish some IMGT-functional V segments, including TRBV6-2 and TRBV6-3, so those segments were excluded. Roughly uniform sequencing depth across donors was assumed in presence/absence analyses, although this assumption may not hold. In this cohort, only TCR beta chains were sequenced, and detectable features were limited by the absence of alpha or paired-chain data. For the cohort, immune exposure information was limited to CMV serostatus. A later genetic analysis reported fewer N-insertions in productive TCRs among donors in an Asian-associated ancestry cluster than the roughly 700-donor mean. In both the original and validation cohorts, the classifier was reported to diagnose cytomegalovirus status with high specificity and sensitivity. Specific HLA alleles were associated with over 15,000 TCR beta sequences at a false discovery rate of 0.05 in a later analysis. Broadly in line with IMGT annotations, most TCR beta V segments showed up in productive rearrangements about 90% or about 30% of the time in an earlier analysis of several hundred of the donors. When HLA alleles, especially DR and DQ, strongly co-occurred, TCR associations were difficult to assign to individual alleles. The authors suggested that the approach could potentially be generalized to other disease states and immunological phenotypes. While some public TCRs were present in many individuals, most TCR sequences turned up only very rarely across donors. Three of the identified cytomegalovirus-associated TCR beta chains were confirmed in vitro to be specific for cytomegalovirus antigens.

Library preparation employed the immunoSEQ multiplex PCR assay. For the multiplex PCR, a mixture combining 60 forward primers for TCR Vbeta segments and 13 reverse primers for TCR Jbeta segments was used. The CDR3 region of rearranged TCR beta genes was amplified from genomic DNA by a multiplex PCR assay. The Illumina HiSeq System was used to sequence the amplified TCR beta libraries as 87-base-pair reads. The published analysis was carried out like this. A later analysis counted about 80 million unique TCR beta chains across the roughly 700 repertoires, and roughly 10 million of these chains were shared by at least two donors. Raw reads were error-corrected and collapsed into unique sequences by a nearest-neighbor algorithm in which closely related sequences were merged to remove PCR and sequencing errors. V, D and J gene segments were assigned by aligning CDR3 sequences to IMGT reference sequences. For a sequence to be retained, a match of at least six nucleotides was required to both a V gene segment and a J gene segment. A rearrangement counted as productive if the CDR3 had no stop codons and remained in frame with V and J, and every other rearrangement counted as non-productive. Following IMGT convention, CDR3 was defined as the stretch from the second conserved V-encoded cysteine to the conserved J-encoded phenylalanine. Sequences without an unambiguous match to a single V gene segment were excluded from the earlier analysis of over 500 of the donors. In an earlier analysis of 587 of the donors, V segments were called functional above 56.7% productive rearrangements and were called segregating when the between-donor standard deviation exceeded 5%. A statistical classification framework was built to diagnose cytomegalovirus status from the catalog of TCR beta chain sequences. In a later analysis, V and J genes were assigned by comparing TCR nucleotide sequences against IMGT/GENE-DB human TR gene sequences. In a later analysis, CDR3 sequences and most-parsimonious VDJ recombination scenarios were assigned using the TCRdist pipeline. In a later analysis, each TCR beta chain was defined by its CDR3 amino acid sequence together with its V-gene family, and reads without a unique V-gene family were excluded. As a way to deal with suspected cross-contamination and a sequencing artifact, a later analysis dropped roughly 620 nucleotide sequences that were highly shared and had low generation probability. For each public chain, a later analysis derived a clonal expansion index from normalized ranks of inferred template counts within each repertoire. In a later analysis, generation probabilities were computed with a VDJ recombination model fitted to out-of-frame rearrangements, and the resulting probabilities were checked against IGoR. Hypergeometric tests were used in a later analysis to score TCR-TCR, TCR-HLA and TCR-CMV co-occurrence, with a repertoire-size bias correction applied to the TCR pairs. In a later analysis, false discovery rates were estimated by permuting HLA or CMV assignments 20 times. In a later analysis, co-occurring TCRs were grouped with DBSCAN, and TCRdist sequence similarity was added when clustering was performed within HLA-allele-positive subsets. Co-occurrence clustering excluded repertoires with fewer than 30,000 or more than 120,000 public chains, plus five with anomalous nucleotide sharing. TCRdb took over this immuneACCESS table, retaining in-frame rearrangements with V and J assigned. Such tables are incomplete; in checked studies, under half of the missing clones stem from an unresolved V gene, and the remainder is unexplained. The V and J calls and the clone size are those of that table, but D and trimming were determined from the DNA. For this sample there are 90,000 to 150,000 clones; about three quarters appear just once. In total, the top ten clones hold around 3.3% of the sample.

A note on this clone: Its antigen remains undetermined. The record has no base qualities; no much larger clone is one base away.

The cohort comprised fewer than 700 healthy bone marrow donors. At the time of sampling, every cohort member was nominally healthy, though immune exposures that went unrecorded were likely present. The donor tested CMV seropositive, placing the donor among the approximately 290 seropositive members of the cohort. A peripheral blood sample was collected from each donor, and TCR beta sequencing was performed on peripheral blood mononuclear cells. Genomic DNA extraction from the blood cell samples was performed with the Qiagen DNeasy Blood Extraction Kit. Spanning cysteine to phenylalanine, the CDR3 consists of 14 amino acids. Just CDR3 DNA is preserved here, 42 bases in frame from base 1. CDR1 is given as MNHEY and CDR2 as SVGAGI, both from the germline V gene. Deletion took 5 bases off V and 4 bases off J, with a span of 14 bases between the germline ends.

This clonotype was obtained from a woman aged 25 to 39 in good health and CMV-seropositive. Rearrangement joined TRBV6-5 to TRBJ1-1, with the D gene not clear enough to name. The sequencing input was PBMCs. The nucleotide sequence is TGTGCCAGCAGTGAAAGAGGAGGGAGCACTGAAGCTTTCTTT. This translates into CASSERGGSTEAFF.